Here is one T cell receptor (beta chain) with its context. Antigen specificity is unknown. This sample is drawn from a study of shared clonotypes between healthy human individuals. The overall study: Every donor yielded three CD4 naive, three CD4 memory, two CD8 naive and one CD8 memory plate.

Findings and caveats of the study: Among a handful of donors, approximately 5.4% of naive CD4 clonotypes were found in common. In general, naive subsets displayed greater estimated richness than memory subsets did.

The data were produced by immunoSEQ multiplex PCR, yet TCRdb's version contains in-frame clones alone and is incomplete. Of roughly 2.5 million clones in the sample, over 85% were seen once. The sequence derives from a young man in good health. The specimen was naive CD4+ T cells sorted from blood. Subset here: CD45RA+ positively selected.

The CDR3 here is CASSFGLFSNTDTQYF. CDR3 nucleotides: TGTGCCAGTAGTTTCGGACTGTTTTCGAACACAGATACGCAGTATTTT. J is TRBJ2-3 and V is TRBV19, with D maybe TRBD2 (5 bases). V was cut by 5 bases and J by 2 bases, with 17 bases left in between. The CDR3 has 16 amino acids. Germline V gene data show CDR1 as LNHDA and CDR2 as SQIVND (reference sequence).